These 22 T cell receptor beta chains were all obtained from the same sample, sequenced in a study of blood T cell repertoires in COVID-19. Data came from immunoSEQ multiplex PCR; TCRdb stores just in-frame clones and leaves some out. The sample has around 250,000 clones, 85% to 90% seen once. Sequenced sample: peripheral blood. The receptor source for this set is a woman in her thirties or forties who had recovered from COVID-19.

The chain is built from TRBV5-1 and TRBJ1-2; D is possibly TRBD1 (6 bases). The CDR3 has 13 amino acids. Germline V gene sequence: CDR1 SGHRS, CDR2 YFSETQ. Trimming pared 5 bases from V and 6 bases from J, leaving 14 bases between. The DNA of the CDR3 is TGCGCCAGCAGTGAACAGGGTCCCGATGGCTACACCTTC. Encoded protein: CASSEQGPDGYTF.

The rearrangement uses TRBV4-3 and TRBJ2-2, with 10 bases matching TRBD2. Unmatched junction bases numbered 14, after V lost 5 bases and J lost 5 bases. This CDR3 region has 18 residues. Looked up from germline, CDR1 is LGHNA and CDR2 is YSLEER. The CDR3 loop is CASSAEGLAGVVTGELFF. CDR3 bases: TGCGCCAGCAGCGCCGAGGGGCTAGCGGGAGTGGTGACCGGGGAGCTGTTTTTT.

The V call is TRBV5-5, the J call TRBJ1-2; TRBD1 agrees at 7 bases. V lost 2 bases, J lost 4 bases, and 8 bases stayed unmatched. This CDR3 region has 15 residues. Germline-derived CDR1 and CDR2 are SGHKS and YYEKEE (reference sequence). CDR3 nucleotide sequence: TGTGCCAGCAGCTTAAGACTGGACAGGAGCTATGGCTACACCTTC. This encodes CASSLRLDRSYGYTF.

The chain joins TRBV28 to TRBJ2-1; D is undetermined. The CDR3 runs 13 residues. CDR1 and CDR2 from the germline V gene are MDHEN and SYDVKM. Between the trimmed V and J ends, which lost 3 bases and 9 bases, there was a span of 12 bases. CDR3 amino acids: CASSFRSTGEQFF. The DNA for the CDR3 is TGTGCCAGCAGTTTTAGGTCGACGGGTGAGCAGTTCTTC.

The V gene is TRBV19, the J gene TRBJ1-5; a possible D gene is TRBD1 (5 bases). Germline CDR1 reads LNHDA; CDR2 reads SQIVND (reference sequence). The V gene lost 11 bases and the J gene lost 1 base, with 15 bases spanning the gap. The CDR3 has 14 amino acids. This chain's CDR3 is CAVGREGSNQPQHF. CDR3 bases: TGTGCCGTAGGGCGGGAGGGGAGCAATCAGCCCCAGCATTTT.

This sequence joins TRBV11-3 and TRBJ2-3; 9 nucleotides line up with TRBD1. After removal of 3 bases from V and 0 bases from J, the junction contained 7 bases not matched to a gene. Germline CDR1 SGHNT, CDR2 YENEEA. This CDR3 has 17 amino acids. CDR3 sequence (DNA): TGTGCCAGCAGCTTCCGGGACAGGGTGCCTAGCACAGATACGCAGTATTTT. Encoded protein: CASSFRDRVPSTDTQYF.

The rearrangement uses TRBV5-4 and TRBJ2-1; 10 bases align to TRBD2. Per the germline V gene, CDR1 is SGHNT and CDR2 is YYREEE (reference sequence). Trimming at V came to 5 bases and at J to 6 bases, leaving 8 bases not matched to a gene. The CDR3 spans 15 residues. CDR3 nucleotide sequence: TGTGCCAGCAGGGTGCTAGCGGGGGAGGGCAATGAGCAGTTCTTC. It is translated as CASRVLAGEGNEQFF.

This clone was counted once. The rearrangement joins TRBV6-5 to TRBJ2-3; D remains unclear. With 0 bases removed from V and 2 bases from J, the gap between germline ends came to 6 bases. The CDR3 sequence is 14 residues long. Germline CDR1 reads MNHEY; CDR2 reads SVGAGI. The chain's CDR3 is CASSYSANTDTQYF. CDR3 DNA sequence: TGTGCCAGCAGTTACTCGGCCAACACAGATACGCAGTATTTT.

The chain employs TRBV5-1 and TRBJ2-5, with D possibly being TRBD2 (7 bases). CDR1 is SGHRS, CDR2 YFSETQ, per germline. The V and J ends lost 4 bases and 3 bases respectively, with 13 bases between them. This CDR3 contains 14 residues. CDR3 loop: CASSIGGPEETQYF. CDR3 DNA: TGCGCCAGCAGCATCGGGGGGCCGGAAGAGACCCAGTACTTC.

The gene calls are TRBV5-1 and TRBJ2-7, with D hard to call. Trimming cost V 4 bases and J 7 bases, with 12 bases left between them. This CDR3 region has 12 residues. Germline loops: CDR1 SGHRS, CDR2 YFSETQ. CDR3 nucleotide sequence: TGCGCCAGCAGCACGTCTTCCGGGGAGCAGTACTTC. Translation: CASSTSSGEQYF.

Turning to this clone: A read error may produce the germline difference seen at one junction end. This chain uses TRBV18 with TRBJ2-3; 8 nucleotides agree with TRBD1. Germline V lookup: CDR1 KGHSH, CDR2 LQKENI. This CDR3 is built from 15 residues. The CDR3 DNA sequence: TGTGCCAGCTCCCCACAGGGGGAGTATACAGATACGCAGTATTTT. Protein: CASSPQGEYTDTQYF.

The gene calls are TRBV27 and TRBJ2-2, with TRBD1 as a possible D gene (6 bases). Germline loops: CDR1 MNHEY, CDR2 SMNVEV (reference sequence). There are 16 residues in the CDR3. Deletions cut 6 bases from V and 8 bases from J, with 22 bases between. CDR3 protein: CASSRVRDTRIGELFF. DNA for the CDR3: TGTGCCAGCAGCCGGGTCCGGGACACCAGGATTGGGGAGCTGTTTTTT.

The chain links TRBV10-2 to TRBJ2-7, with 10 bases aligning to TRBD1. Per the germline V gene, CDR1 is WSHSY and CDR2 is SAAADI. The CDR3 spans 15 residues. Germline trimming cut 5 bases from V and 3 bases from J; bases unmatched to any gene: 7. The CDR3 region has the DNA TGCGCCAGCAGTACCGGGACAGGGGCCCGCTACGAGCAGTACTTC. Its translation: CASSTGTGARYEQYF.

The chain carries TRBV6-5 and TRBJ1-3; maybe TRBD1 (5 bases). The CDR3 consists of 15 residues. Germline V gene data show CDR1 as MNHEY and CDR2 as SVGAGI. The V end lost 11 bases, the J end lost 0 bases, and 17 bases lay between the germline ends. The CDR3 is CAARPGPSSGNTIYF. CDR3 DNA: TGTGCCGCCCGCCCAGGGCCGAGCTCTGGAAACACCATATATTTT.

This chain uses TRBV11-2 with TRBJ1-5; D is ambiguous. Trimming took off 1 base at V and 5 bases at J, with 6 bases between the two ends. Per the germline V gene, CDR1 is SGHAT and CDR2 is FQNNGV. The CDR3 loop spans 13 amino acids. In DNA form, the CDR3 reads TGTGCCAGCAGCTTAGCCTCTTATCAGCCCCAGCATTTT. It translates to CASSLASYQPQHF. The full variable domain, with the rest looked up from reference TRBV11-2 and TRBJ1-5, is EAGVAQSPRYKIIEKRQSVAFWCNPISGHATLYWYQQILGQGPKLLIQFQNNGVVDDSQLPKDRFSAERLKGVDSTLKIQPAKLEDSAVYLCASSLASYQPQHFGDGTRLSIL.

In its sample, this clone was seen once. The V gene is TRBV2, the J gene TRBJ2-3, with D tentatively TRBD2 (6 bases). The V end was cut by 7 bases, the J end by 4 bases, with 18 bases between. CDR1 SNHLY and CDR2 FYNNEI come from the germline V gene. The CDR3 consists of 15 residues. CDR3 bases: TGTGCCAGCAATAAGGAGGCGGGACCCTCAGATACGCAGTATTTT. It encodes CASNKEAGPSDTQYF.

The CDR3 DNA is TGTGCCAGCAGTTACACTTCACCGGGACTAGGCTACGAGCAGTACTTC. It encodes CASSYTSPGLGYEQYF. The chain is built from TRBV6-5 and TRBJ2-7; 8 bases agree with TRBD2. Germline V CDR1 and CDR2: MNHEY, SVGAGI. The CDR3 runs to 16 residues. J lost 3 bases, V lost 2 bases, and 9 bases had no gene match.

The rearrangement joins TRBV19 to TRBJ2-2; D is undetermined. In germline, CDR1 is LNHDA, CDR2 SQIVND (reference sequence). V was trimmed by 0 bases and J by 0 bases, leaving 5 bases between them. The CDR3 spans 15 residues. DNA of the CDR3: TGTGCCAGTAGTATAGATCTCGCGAACACCGGGGAGCTGTTTTTT. This translates into CASSIDLANTGELFF. Full variable domain (missing parts from reference TRBV19 and TRBJ2-2): DGGITQSPKYLFRKEGQNVTLSCEQNLNHDAMYWYRQDPGQGLRLIYYSQIVNDFQKGDIAEGYSVSREKKESFPLTVTSAQKNPTAFYLCASSIDLANTGELFFGEGSRLTVL.

This chain uses TRBV28 with TRBJ1-4, with 8 bases identical to TRBD1. J was trimmed by 5 bases and V by 5 bases; bases with no gene match: 4. The germline V gene encodes CDR1 MDHEN and CDR2 SYDVKM. This CDR3 contains 14 residues. CDR3 bases: TGTGCCAGCAGTCCGGGACAGGCAAATGAAAAACTGTTTTTT. Residues: CASSPGQANEKLFF.

The chain is built from TRBV6-6 and TRBJ2-7; the D gene is possibly TRBD1 (6 bases). V gave up 6 bases and J gave up 6 bases, with 24 bases separating them. CDR1 MNHNY and CDR2 SVGAGI come from the germline V gene (reference sequence). This CDR3 has 16 amino acids. The CDR3 spells CASSRGGQPVQGEQYV. The CDR3 nucleotides read TGTGCCAGCAGCCGTGGGGGCCAACCAGTCCAAGGCGAGCAGTACGTC.

This CDR3 reads CASSRETRELFF. CDR3 in DNA: TGTGCCAGCTCCCGAGAGACTAGGGAGCTGTTTTTT. This chain uses TRBV11-2 with TRBJ2-2; TRBD2 might be the D (5 bases). The CDR3 extends over 12 amino acids. Germline values: CDR1 SGHAT, CDR2 FQNNGV. V gave up 8 bases and J gave up 9 bases, with 13 bases separating them.

The CDR3 protein is CASIAGDYNEQFF. CDR3 sequence (DNA): TGTGCCAGCATAGCGGGAGACTACAATGAGCAGTTCTTC. The gene calls are TRBV6-5 and TRBJ2-1; 9 bases agree with TRBD2. J lost 3 bases, V lost 7 bases, and 1 base had no gene match. The germline CDR1 and CDR2 sequences are MNHEY and SVGAGI. CDR3 size: 13 residues.